The source of this T cell receptor (beta chain) is a study of blood T cells in healthy people across ages (dated by TCRdb to about 2015). About the study as a whole: In model experiments, roughly one uniquely barcoded TCR beta cDNA molecule per two T cells was captured by template switching. To track age-related changes in TCR beta repertoire diversity, the study relied on deep sequencing normalized with unique cDNA molecular identifiers. The donors were divided into four age groups: young (average approximately 17 years), middle-aged (about 39), aged (approximately 62) and long-lived (around 87). Donors of different ages were randomly distributed across sequencing lanes to avoid experimental bias. Using the same blood draw, the study looked at two additional independent replicas of 1 million unique cDNA reads for two donors, one aged 18 to 30 and the other aged 80 or older.

Study-level results and caveats: Compared with the aged group, more naive CD4+ T cells, fewer expanded clones and increased TCR diversity were shown by the long-lived group, suggesting age selection. As age increased, observed TCR beta diversity per million T cells dropped in a roughly linear way, and a significant reduction was already evident by age about 40. There was a strong correlation between observed TCR beta diversity and the percentage of naive T cells measured by flow cytometry. Estimates of total diversity based on one million sequenced T cells were regarded as lower bounds and as underestimates. Donor CMV infection status was unknown, potentially confounding age-related changes in expanded clonotypes. Bulk unsorted PBMC profiling prevented conclusive comparison of naive and antigen-experienced compartments.

Donors were 39 systemically healthy Caucasian individuals from Russia aged about 6 to 100 years. Around 9.7 milliliters of peripheral blood were collected from each donor into EDTA-treated Vacutainer tubes. Ficoll-Paque density-gradient centrifugation was used to isolate PBMCs, with at least 7 million obtained per sample. Total RNA, at least 6 micrograms per sample, was extracted from PBMCs with Trizol reagent. For every donor, an aliquot of PBMCs went through flow cytometry to measure the percentages of naive CD45RAhigh/CD27high T cells. The method was 5' RACE. TCRdb records Illumina HiSeq 2500 as the sequencer. The second PCR ran for about 7 to 11 cycles and used a J-beta primer mix along with a sample-barcoded 5' primer. Each TCR beta cDNA molecule received a unique molecular identifier from a template-switch 5' adaptor carrying 12 random nucleotides. Each sample yielded at least 2.5 million CDR3-containing paired-end reads. First-strand cDNA synthesis was performed from all RNA using the Mint cDNA synthesis kit, with priming by a TRBC-specific oligonucleotide. Following uracil-DNA glycosylase treatment, all cDNA underwent a first 18-cycle PCR with the universal primers M1SS and BC2_uni_R. In the original analysis: Each sample was normalized by randomly selecting 1 million high-quality reads, each carrying a distinct molecular identifier. Reads with shared molecular identifiers were discarded instead of being binned into consensus sequences. MiTCR, with a Q25 quality threshold and the strictest error-elimination algorithm, was used for CDR3 identification, clonotype clustering and error correction. A nonparametric unseen species model with Euler transformation was used to estimate a lower bound on total TCR beta diversity. The raw public data were reprocessed by TCRdb itself: fastp quality trimming at Q25, MiXCR clonotype calling, in-frame beta chains only. Entries that share a CDR3 protein sequence are merged under the most common genes and DNA. Here the V and J calls rest on TCRdb's processing, not on the authors' analysis. The sample includes about 1.6 million distinct CDR3 sequences, with 34% observed a single time. 10% to 12% of the sample rests with the top ten.

The germline V gene encodes CDR1 MNHEY and CDR2 SMNVEV (reference sequence). V is cut by 4 bases and J by 1 base, and the space between the germline ends is 15 bases. The CDR3 runs 16 amino acids, cysteine and phenylalanine included. Just CDR3 DNA is preserved here, 48 bases in frame from base 1. Regarding this clonotype: It lacks a known antigen. Base qualities were left out, and no much larger clone turns up one base away.

Sequenced material: blood. This receptor was obtained from a woman in her 30s in good health. The chain is made from TRBV27 and TRBJ2-3; TRBD2 is a possible D gene, resting on 6 matching bases. The DNA sequence reads TGTGCCAGCAGTTCTTACATATCGGGGGGCACAGATACGCAGTATTTT. This yields the protein CASSSYISGGTDTQYF.